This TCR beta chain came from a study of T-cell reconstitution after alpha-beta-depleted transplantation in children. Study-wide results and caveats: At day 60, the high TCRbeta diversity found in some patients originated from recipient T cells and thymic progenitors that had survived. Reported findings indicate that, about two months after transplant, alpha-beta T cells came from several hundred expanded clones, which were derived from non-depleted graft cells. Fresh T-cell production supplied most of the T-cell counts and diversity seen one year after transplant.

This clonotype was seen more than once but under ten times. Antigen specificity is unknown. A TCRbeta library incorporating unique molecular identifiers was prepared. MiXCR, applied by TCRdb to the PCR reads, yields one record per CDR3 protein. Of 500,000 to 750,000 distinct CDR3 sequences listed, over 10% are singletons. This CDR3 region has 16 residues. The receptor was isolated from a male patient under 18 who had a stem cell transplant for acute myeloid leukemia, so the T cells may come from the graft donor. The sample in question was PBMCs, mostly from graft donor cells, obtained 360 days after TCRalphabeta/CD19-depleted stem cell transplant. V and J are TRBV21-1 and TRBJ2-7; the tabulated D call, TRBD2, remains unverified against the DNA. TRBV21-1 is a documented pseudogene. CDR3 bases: TGTGCCAGCAGCAAAAAGAGGGATCGTACCTCCTACGAGCAGTACTTC. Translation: CASSKKRDRTSYEQYF.